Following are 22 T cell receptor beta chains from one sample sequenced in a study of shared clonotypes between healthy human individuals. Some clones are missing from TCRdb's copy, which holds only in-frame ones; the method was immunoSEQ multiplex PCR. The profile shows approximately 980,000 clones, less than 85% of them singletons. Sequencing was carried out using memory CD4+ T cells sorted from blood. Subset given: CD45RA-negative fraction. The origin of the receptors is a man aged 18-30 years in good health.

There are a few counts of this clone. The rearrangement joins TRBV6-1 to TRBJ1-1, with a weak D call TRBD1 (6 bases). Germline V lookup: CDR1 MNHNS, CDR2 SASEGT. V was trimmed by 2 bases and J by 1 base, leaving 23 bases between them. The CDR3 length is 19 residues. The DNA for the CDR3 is TGTGCCAGCAGTGAATATAACAGGGAGGAAAAGGGAGGGAACACTGAAGCTTTCTTT. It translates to CASSEYNREEKGGNTEAFF.

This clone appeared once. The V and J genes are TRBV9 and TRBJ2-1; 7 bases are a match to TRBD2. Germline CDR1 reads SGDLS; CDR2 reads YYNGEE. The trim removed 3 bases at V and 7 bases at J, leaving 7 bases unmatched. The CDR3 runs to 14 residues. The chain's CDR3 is CASSAVGGSNEQFF. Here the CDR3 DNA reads TGTGCCAGCAGCGCCGTGGGCGGGAGTAATGAGCAGTTCTTC.

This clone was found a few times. The CDR3, as DNA: TGTGCCAGCAGCTTATCTCAGGCTGGAACCTACGAGCAGTACTTC. Translated, it gives CASSLSQAGTYEQYF. The chain employs TRBV7-2 and TRBJ2-7, with D hard to call. Germline V gene sequence: CDR1 SGHTA, CDR2 FQGNSA. The CDR3 is 15 residues long. V was clipped by 2 bases and J by 2 bases, with 13 bases between them. Filled out from reference TRBV7-2 and TRBJ2-7, the complete variable domain reads GAGVSQSPSNKVTEKGKDVELRCDPISGHTALYWYRQSLGQGLEFLIYFQGNSAPDKSGLPSDRFSAERTGGSVSTLTIQRTQQEDSAVYLCASSLSQAGTYEQYFGPGTRLTVT.

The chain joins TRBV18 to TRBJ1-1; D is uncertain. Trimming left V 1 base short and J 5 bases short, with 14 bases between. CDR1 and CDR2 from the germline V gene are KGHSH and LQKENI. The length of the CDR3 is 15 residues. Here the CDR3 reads CASSPRPPKGTEAFF. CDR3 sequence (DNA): TGTGCCAGCTCACCACGGCCACCTAAGGGAACTGAAGCTTTCTTT.

The CDR3 spells CASSSAPGQGYRAEAFF. CDR3 in DNA: TGCGCCAGCAGCTCGGCTCCGGGACAGGGTTATCGAGCTGAAGCTTTCTTT. The chain couples TRBV5-1 to TRBJ1-1, with 9 positions matching TRBD1. The CDR3 has 17 residues. The J segment lost 6 bases and the V segment lost 3 bases, leaving 15 bases of the junction unmatched. Germline CDR1 is SGHRS and CDR2 is YFSETQ.

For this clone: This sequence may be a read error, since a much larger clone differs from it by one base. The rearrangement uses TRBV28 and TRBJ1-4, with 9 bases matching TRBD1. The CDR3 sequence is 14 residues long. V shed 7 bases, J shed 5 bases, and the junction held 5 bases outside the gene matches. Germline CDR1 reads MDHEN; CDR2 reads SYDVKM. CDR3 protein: CASISGTGNEKLFF. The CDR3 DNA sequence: TGTGCCAGCATCTCCGGGACAGGGAATGAAAAACTGTTTTTT.

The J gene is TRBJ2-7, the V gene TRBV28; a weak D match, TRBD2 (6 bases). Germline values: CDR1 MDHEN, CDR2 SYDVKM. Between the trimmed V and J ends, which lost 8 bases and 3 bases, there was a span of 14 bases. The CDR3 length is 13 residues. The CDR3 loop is CASGRDSVYEQYF. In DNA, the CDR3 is TGTGCCAGCGGCCGGGACTCCGTCTACGAGCAGTACTTC.

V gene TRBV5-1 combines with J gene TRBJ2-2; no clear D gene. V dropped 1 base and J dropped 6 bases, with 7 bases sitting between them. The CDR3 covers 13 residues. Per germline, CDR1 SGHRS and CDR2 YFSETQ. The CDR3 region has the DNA TGCGCCAGCAGCTTGCCGGTTCCCGGGGAGCTGTTTTTT. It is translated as CASSLPVPGELFF.

The DNA for the CDR3 is TGTGCCAGCAGCTTGAACCCCTCGTGGCGATACGAGCAGTACTTC. Its protein product is CASSLNPSWRYEQYF. The rearrangement joins TRBV5-5 to TRBJ2-7; D gene ambiguous. CDR1 is SGHKS, CDR2 YYEKEE, per germline (reference sequence). This CDR3 region has 15 residues. The V end was cut by 1 base, the J end by 4 bases, with 15 bases between.

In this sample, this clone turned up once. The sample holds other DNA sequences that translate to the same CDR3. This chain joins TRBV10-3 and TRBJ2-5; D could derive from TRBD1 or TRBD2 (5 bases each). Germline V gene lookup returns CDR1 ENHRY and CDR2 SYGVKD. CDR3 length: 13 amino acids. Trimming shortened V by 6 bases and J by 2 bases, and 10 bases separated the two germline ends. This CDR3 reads CAISGTAQETQYF. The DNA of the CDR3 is TGTGCCATCAGCGGGACGGCGCAAGAGACCCAGTACTTC.

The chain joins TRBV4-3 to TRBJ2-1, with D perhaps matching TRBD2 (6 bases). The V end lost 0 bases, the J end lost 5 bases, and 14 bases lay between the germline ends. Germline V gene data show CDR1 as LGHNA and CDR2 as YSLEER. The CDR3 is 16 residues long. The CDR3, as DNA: TGCGCCAGCAGCCAAGACCCCGCGGGAATCGACAATGAGCAGTTCTTC. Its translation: CASSQDPAGIDNEQFF.

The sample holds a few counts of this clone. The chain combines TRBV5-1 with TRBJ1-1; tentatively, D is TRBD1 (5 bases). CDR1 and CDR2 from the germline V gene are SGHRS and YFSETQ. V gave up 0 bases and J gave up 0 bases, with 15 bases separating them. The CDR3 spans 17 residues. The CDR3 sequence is CASSLVAGIGVNTEAFF. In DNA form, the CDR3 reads TGCGCCAGCAGCTTGGTCGCAGGGATCGGGGTGAACACTGAAGCTTTCTTT.

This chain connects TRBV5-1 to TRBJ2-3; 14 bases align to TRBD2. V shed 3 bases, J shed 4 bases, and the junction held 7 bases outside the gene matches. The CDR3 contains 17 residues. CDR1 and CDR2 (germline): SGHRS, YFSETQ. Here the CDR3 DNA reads TGCGCCAGCAGCTGGACTAGCGGGGGGTCAGGGGCAGATACGCAGTATTTT. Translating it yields CASSWTSGGSGADTQYF.

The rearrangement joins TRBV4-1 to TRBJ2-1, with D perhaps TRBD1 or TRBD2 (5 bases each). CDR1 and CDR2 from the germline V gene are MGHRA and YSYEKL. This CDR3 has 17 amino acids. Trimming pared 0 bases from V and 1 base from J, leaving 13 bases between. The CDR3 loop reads CASSQDTGALSYNEQFF. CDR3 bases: TGCGCCAGCAGCCAAGATACCGGGGCCCTATCCTACAATGAGCAGTTCTTC.

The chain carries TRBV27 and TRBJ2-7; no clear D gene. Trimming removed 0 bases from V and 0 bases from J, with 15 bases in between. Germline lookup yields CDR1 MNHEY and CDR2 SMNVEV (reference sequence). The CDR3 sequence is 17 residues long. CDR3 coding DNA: TGTGCCAGCAGTTTATCTATAACGGCCAAGAGCTCCTACGAGCAGTACTTC. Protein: CASSLSITAKSSYEQYF.

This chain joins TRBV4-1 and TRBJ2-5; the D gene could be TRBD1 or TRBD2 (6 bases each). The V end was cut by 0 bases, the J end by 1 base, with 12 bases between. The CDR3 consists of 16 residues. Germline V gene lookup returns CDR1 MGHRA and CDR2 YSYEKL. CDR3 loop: CASSQDRGTTQETQYF. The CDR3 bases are TGCGCCAGCAGCCAAGATCGGGGGACAACCCAAGAGACCCAGTACTTC.

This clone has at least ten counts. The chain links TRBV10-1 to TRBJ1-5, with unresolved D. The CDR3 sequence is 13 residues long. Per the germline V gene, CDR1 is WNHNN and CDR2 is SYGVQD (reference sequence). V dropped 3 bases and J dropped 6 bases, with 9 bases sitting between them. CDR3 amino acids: CASSETGAQPQHF. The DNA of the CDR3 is TGCGCCAGCAGTGAAACGGGCGCTCAGCCCCAGCATTTT.

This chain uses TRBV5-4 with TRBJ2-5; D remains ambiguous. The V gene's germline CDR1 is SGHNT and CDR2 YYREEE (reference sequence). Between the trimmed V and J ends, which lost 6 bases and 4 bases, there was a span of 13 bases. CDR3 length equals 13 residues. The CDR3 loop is CASNRRGRETQYF. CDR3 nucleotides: TGTGCCAGCAACCGACGCGGTCGAGAGACCCAGTACTTC.

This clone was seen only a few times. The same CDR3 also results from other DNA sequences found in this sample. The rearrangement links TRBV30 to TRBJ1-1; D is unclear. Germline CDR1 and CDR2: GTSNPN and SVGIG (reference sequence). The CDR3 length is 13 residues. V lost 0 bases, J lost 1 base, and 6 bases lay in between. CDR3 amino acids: CAWSVAGNTEAFF. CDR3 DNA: TGTGCCTGGAGTGTGGCCGGGAACACTGAAGCTTTCTTT.

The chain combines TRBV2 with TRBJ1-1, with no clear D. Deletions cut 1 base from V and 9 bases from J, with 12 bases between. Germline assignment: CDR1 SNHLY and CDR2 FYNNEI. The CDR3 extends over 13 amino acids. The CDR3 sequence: CASSEVASLQAFF. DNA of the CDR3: TGTGCCAGCAGTGAAGTAGCCAGCCTTCAAGCTTTCTTT.

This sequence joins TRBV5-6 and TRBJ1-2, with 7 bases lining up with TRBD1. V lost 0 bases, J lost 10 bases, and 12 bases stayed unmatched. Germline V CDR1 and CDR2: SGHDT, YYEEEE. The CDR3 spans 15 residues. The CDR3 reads CASSLGGPTGRLYTF. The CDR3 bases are TGTGCCAGCAGCTTGGGGGGGCCGACAGGGAGGCTCTACACCTTC.

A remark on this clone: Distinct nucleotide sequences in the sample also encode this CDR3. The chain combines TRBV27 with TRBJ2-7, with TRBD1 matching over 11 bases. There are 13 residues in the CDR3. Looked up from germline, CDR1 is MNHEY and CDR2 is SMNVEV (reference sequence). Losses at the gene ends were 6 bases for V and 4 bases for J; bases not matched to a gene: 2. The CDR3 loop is CASSRDRGYEQYF. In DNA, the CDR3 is TGTGCCAGCAGCAGGGACAGGGGGTACGAGCAGTACTTC.